The sequence of this T cell receptor (beta chain) was determined in a study of OX40 agonist ivuxolimab in advanced cancers. As for the study in general: Eligibility rules accepted prior anti-PD-1, anti-PD-L1 or anti-CTLA-4 therapy, and 30% to 40% had some. The study reported partial responses in three patients: one hepatocellular carcinoma, two cutaneous melanoma.

The CDR3 sequence is 14 residues long. V lost 3 bases and J lost 9; bases outside the gene matches: 3. CDR1 is LNHDA, CDR2 SQIVND, per germline (reference sequence). Patients were ruled out by autoimmune disease history or systemic immunosuppression. TCRdb keeps only in-frame clones here, not all; method: immunoSEQ multiplex PCR. The table has some 45,000 clones, about 90% seen once. Points on this clone: Its antigen remains unknown.

Study conclusions and caveats: Circulating CD4+ and CD8+ T cells showed clonal expansion by week 6 at 0.1 to 3.0 mg/kg.

This receptor was taken from an adult with an advanced solid tumor such as melanoma, head and neck, liver or kidney cancer. The chain carries TRBV19 and TRBJ2-1; 12 bases map to TRBD2. This material consisted of CD4+ or CD8+ T cells sorted from blood, taken in a trial of the OX40 agonist ivuxolimab. The chain's CDR3 is CASSMTSGSGEQFF. CDR3 DNA: TGTGCCAGTAGTATGACTAGCGGGAGCGGTGAGCAGTTCTTC.